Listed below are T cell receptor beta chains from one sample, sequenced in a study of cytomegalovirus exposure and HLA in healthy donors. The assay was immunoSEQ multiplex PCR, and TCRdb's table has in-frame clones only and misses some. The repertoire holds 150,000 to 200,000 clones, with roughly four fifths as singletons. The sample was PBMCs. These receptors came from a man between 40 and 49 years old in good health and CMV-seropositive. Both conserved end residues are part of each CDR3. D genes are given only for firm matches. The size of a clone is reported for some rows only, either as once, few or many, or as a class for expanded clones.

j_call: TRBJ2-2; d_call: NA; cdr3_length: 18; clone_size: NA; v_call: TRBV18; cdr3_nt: TGTGCCAGCTCACTAAACTTCGCAGGGGCCATGAACACCGGGGAGCTGTTTTTT; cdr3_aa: CASSLNFAGAMNTGELFF
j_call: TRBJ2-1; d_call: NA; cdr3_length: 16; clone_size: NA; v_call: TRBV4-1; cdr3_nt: TGCGCCAGCAGCCCCCCTGGGGCGGGATTCTACAATGAGCAGTTCTTC; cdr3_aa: CASSPPGAGFYNEQFF
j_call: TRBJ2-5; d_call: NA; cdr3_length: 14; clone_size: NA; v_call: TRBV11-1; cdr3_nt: TGTGCCAGCAGCTTAGGGAGCCGAAGGGAGACCCAGTACTTC; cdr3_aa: CASSLGSRRETQYF
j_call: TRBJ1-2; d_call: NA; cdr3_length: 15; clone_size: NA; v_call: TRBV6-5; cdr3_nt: TGTGCCAGCAGTTACTCGGGCTCGGGAGGGTATGGCTACACCTTC; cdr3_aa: CASSYSGSGGYGYTF
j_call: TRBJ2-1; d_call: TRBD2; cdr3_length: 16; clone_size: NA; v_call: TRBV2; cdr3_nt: TGTGCCAGCAGTGGATTTAGCGGGAGGAACTACAATGAGCAGTTCTTC; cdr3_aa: CASSGFSGRNYNEQFF
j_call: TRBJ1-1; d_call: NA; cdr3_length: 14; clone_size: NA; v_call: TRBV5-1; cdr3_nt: TGCGCCAGCAGCGACCAGGGGAGAGACACTGAAGCTTTCTTT; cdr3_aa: CASSDQGRDTEAFF
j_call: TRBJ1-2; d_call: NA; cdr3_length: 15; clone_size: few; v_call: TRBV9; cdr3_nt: TGTGCCAGCAGCGTAGCGGACAGACACCTCTATGGCTACACCTTC; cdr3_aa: CASSVADRHLYGYTF
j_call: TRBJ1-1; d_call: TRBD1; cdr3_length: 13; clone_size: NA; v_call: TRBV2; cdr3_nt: TGTGCCAGCCGGGACAGATCAAACACTGAAGCTTTCTTT; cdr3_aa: CASRDRSNTEAFF
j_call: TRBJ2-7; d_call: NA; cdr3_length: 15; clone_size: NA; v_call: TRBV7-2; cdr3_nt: TGTGCCAGCAGCTTAGTTAGCGGAGGGCCCTACGAGCAGTACTTC; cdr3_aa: CASSLVSGGPYEQYF
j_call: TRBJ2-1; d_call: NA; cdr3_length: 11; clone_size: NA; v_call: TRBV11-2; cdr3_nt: TGTGCCAGCAGCCTCGGAGGTGAGCAGTTCTTC; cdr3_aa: CASSLGGEQFF
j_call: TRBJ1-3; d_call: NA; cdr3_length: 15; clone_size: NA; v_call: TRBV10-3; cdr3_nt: TGTGCCATCAGTGAGGGCGGTAGCTCTGGAAACACCATATATTTT; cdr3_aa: CAISEGGSSGNTIYF
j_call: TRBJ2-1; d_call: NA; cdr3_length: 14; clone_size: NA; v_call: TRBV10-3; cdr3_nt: TGTGCCATCAGTCAAGCAGGTCCCTACAATGAGCAGTTCTTC; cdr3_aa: CAISQAGPYNEQFF
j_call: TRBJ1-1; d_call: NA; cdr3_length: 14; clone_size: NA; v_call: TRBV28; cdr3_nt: TGTGCCAGCACCTCGACAGGTTCGAACACTGAAGCTTTCTTT; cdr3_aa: CASTSTGSNTEAFF
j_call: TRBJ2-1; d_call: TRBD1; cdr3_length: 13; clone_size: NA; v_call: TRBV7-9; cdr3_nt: TGTGCCAGCAGCCGCGACAGGGGTAATGAGCAGTTCTTC; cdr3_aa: CASSRDRGNEQFF
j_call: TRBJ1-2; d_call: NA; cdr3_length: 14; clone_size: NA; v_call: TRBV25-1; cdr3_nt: TGTGCCAGCTCCCTCCAAGGAGAACACTATGGCTACACCTTC; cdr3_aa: CASSLQGEHYGYTF
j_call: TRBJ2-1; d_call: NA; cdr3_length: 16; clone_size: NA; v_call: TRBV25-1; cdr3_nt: TGTGCCAGCAGTGAATCTCGAGGGGGGGGGATCAATGAGCAGTTCTTC; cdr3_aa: CASSESRGGGINEQFF
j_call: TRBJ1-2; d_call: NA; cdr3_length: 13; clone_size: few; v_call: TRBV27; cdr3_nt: TGTGCCAGCAGCTCAGGGGCGCTATATGGCTACACCTTC; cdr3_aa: CASSSGALYGYTF
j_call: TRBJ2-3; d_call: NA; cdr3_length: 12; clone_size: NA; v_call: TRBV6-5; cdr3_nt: TGTGCCAGCAGCCCTAAAACCGATACGCAGTATTTT; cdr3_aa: CASSPKTDTQYF
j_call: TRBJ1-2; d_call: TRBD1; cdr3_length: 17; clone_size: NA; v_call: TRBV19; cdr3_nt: TGTGCCAGTAGCGTTTCCCGGACAGGGGGAGAGAACTATGGCTACACCTTC; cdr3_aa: CASSVSRTGGENYGYTF
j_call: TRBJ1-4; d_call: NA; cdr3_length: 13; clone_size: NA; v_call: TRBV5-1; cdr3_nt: TGCGCCAGCAGCCCGAGTATTAATGAAAAACTGTTTTTT; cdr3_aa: CASSPSINEKLFF
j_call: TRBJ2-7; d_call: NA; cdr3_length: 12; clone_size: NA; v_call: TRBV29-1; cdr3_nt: TGCAGCATTGTGAGGGGGACATACGAGCAGTACTTC; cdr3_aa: CSIVRGTYEQYF
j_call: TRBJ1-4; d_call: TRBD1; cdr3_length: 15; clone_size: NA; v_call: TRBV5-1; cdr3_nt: TGCGCCAGCAGCCCACGACAGGGGGTCAGGGAAAAACTGTTTTTT; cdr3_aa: CASSPRQGVREKLFF
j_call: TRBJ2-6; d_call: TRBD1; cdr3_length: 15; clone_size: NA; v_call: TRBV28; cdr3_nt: TGTGCCAGCAGCGAGACAGGGTCTGGGGCCAACGTCCTGACTTTC; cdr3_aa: CASSETGSGANVLTF
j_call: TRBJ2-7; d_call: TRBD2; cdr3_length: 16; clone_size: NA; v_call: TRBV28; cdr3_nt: TGTGCCAGCAGTTCTAACCTGGGAGGGCAAACCTACGAGCAGTACTTC; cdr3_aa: CASSSNLGGQTYEQYF